Listed below are T cell receptor beta chains from one sample, sequenced in a study of cytomegalovirus exposure and HLA in healthy donors. Measured with immunoSEQ multiplex PCR; TCRdb has only the in-frame clones, and not every one. The sample has 150,000 to 160,000 clones, 65% to 80% seen once. Sequenced: PBMCs. These receptors came from a woman in her thirties or forties in good health and CMV-seronegative. Both conserved end residues are part of each CDR3. The order of the fields is CDR3 DNA, CDR3 protein, D gene, J gene, clone size, V gene. D genes are given only for firm matches. Some rows mark clone size as missing; the rest say once, few, many or name a class of expanded clone.

TGTGCCAGTAGTATTCTAGCGGGGGCGGGATACGAGCAGTACTTC CASSILAGAGYEQYF TRBD2 TRBJ2-7 NA TRBV19
TGCGCCAGCAGCTTAAGCGACAGGGATCAGCCCCAGCATTTT CASSLSDRDQPQHF TRBD1 TRBJ1-5 NA TRBV5-1
TGTGCCAGCAGCTCCGGCAGGGGCCTGTCCTACGAGCAGTACTTC CASSSGRGLSYEQYF NA TRBJ2-7 NA TRBV7-9
TGTGCCAGCAGCCTGGGGGGGGATCAGCCCCAGCATTTT CASSLGGDQPQHF NA TRBJ1-5 NA TRBV11-2
TGCGCCAGCAGCGTAGGGACTAGCGGGGCCCAGGGTAGTTATGAGCAGTTCTTC CASSVGTSGAQGSYEQFF TRBD2 TRBJ2-1 NA TRBV5-1
TGTGCCAGAAGCCCAACGGGACAGGGGTCCTTCCGTGGCTACAATGAGCAGTTCTTC CARSPTGQGSFRGYNEQFF TRBD1 TRBJ2-1 NA TRBV5-3
TGTGCCAGCAGTGAAGGGGGTTTGGGGGGGGCCTTATACGACGAGCAGTACTTC CASSEGGLGGALYDEQYF NA TRBJ2-7 NA TRBV6-1
TGTGCCAGCAGTGAATCGAACAGGGGGCTGGCGAACACTGAAGCTTTCTTT CASSESNRGLANTEAFF TRBD1 TRBJ1-1 NA TRBV25-1
TGTGCCAGCTCACCCCCAGATGGGGACACGGATATCTATGGCTACACCTTC CASSPPDGDTDIYGYTF NA TRBJ1-2 NA TRBV18
TGTGCCAGCAGTGCCAGACAGGGGGCGGCGTTTACTGAAGCTTTCTTT CASSARQGAAFTEAFF TRBD1 TRBJ1-1 NA TRBV28
TGCAGCGTTGACGGAGCTAGCTCGGATCAGCCCCAGCATTTT CSVDGASSDQPQHF NA TRBJ1-5 few TRBV29-1
TGTGCCAGCAGCCAAGGGGGTGCGGGGGGCTTTTTTGGCTACACCTTC CASSQGGAGGFFGYTF NA TRBJ1-2 NA TRBV4-2
TGTGCCAGCAGCATGGGGACAGGGGCAGGAAACACCATATATTTT CASSMGTGAGNTIYF TRBD1 TRBJ1-3 once TRBV5-6
TGTGCCGCTAGTGTGGACAGACACACCGGGGAGCTGTTTTTT CAASVDRHTGELFF NA TRBJ2-2 NA TRBV2
TGTGCCAGTAGTAGGCGGAACGGGGGAGGGATAAGCAATCAGCCCCAGCATTTT CASSRRNGGGISNQPQHF NA TRBJ1-5 NA TRBV19
TGTGCCAGCAGTTTAGATGGGACAGGGGGCGCGACCTTC CASSLDGTGGATF TRBD1 TRBJ1-2 few TRBV28
TGTGCCATCAGTGGGGCCGGGGAAGCCTACGAGCAGTACTTC CAISGAGEAYEQYF NA TRBJ2-7 NA TRBV10-3
TGTGCCAGCAGCAAAGGACAGGCCCCCGGGCCCCAGCATTTT CASSKGQAPGPQHF TRBD1 TRBJ1-5 NA TRBV7-9
TGTGCCTGGAGTGCCCACGGGGTCGATACAACTTTCTTT CAWSAHGVDTTFF NA TRBJ1-1 once TRBV30
TGCGCCAGCTCCAAACAGGGCGATCAAGAGACCCAGTACTTC CASSKQGDQETQYF NA TRBJ2-5 NA TRBV5-1
TGTGCCAGCAGCTTAGTTCGCAGGGGAGGCAATCAGCCCCAGCATTTT CASSLVRRGGNQPQHF NA TRBJ1-5 NA TRBV7-8
TGTGCCAGCACGAGTGGCAGGGGGCTCGGTGGGGCCAACGTCCTGACTTTC CASTSGRGLGGANVLTF TRBD1 TRBJ2-6 few TRBV27
TGTGCCAGCAGTTACGCCAGGAGCGGGAACACTGAAGCTTTCTTT CASSYARSGNTEAFF NA TRBJ1-1 NA TRBV6-5
TGTGCCAGCAGCTCCTACCGGGACACCAATGAAAAACTGTTTTTT CASSSYRDTNEKLFF NA TRBJ1-4 once TRBV9
TGCGCCAGCAGCGGTGGGACTAGCCGCTTTGAGACCCAGTACTTC CASSGGTSRFETQYF TRBD2 TRBJ2-5 NA TRBV5-1
TGTGCCATGCGGACAGCGTTGAACACTGAAGCTTTCTTT CAMRTALNTEAFF NA TRBJ1-1 NA TRBV10-3
TGTGCCAGCAGCTTGAGCCACTCTGGGGCCAACGTCCTGACTTTC CASSLSHSGANVLTF NA TRBJ2-6 few TRBV5-6
TGCAGTGCCGGGGGATTGGAGACCCAGTACTTC CSAGGLETQYF NA TRBJ2-5 NA TRBV20-1
TGTGCCAGTATTCCCCAGGGGGCAGAAACTGAAGCTTTCTTT CASIPQGAETEAFF TRBD1 TRBJ1-1 once TRBV19
TGTGCCAGCAGCCGCGGACTAGCGGGGGCAGATACGCAGTATTTT CASSRGLAGADTQYF TRBD2 TRBJ2-3 NA TRBV11-3
TGTGCCAGCAGCTTGATGGGGGAGGCTAACTATGGCTACACCTTC CASSLMGEANYGYTF NA TRBJ1-2 once TRBV5-4
TGTGCCAGCAGCCCTCGGACAGGGGGCTCAGAGACCCAGTACTTC CASSPRTGGSETQYF TRBD1 TRBJ2-5 few TRBV7-9
TGCGCCAGCAGCTTTAGCGGGGACTCCTACAATGAGCAGTTCTTC CASSFSGDSYNEQFF TRBD2 TRBJ2-1 NA TRBV5-1
TGTGCCATCAGTGGTGACAGGGGGATGAACACTGAAGCTTTCTTT CAISGDRGMNTEAFF TRBD1 TRBJ1-1 NA TRBV10-3
TGTGCCAGTACCTTGAGGAGCGGAGGCGACGAGCAGTACTTC CASTLRSGGDEQYF NA TRBJ2-7 NA TRBV19
TGCAGCGTCCGAGTTCTCGGGAGGGGTACCTACGAGCAGTACTTC CSVRVLGRGTYEQYF TRBD2 TRBJ2-7 NA TRBV29-1
TGTGCCAGCAGCTCACCCGGGACAGGGTTTTGCGGGGATGAGCAGTTCTTC CASSSPGTGFCGDEQFF NA TRBJ2-1 NA TRBV21-1
TGTGCCAGCAGCTTGGCTACTAACTATGGCTACACCTTC CASSLATNYGYTF NA TRBJ1-2 NA TRBV5-5
TGTGCCAGCAGCTTGGTGACAGGGGGCGAGCAGTACTTC CASSLVTGGEQYF TRBD1 TRBJ2-7 once TRBV5-4
TGTGCCAGTGGACAGTACCAAGAGACCCAGTACTTC CASGQYQETQYF NA TRBJ2-5 NA TRBV19
TGCGCCAGCAGCTTGGCCGCGGGGGGGGTCTACGAGCAGTACTTC CASSLAAGGVYEQYF TRBD2 TRBJ2-7 NA TRBV5-1
TGTGCCAGCTCACCACCTGGGAGACAGGTCAGTCAGCCCCAGCATTTT CASSPPGRQVSQPQHF NA TRBJ1-5 NA TRBV18
TGTGCCAGCAGTCCACGGGACAGGGGGTATGGCTACACCTTC CASSPRDRGYGYTF TRBD1 TRBJ1-2 NA TRBV2
TGTGCCAGCAGTTACCGAGCGGGAGGTAACAATGAGCAGTTCTTC CASSYRAGGNNEQFF TRBD2 TRBJ2-1 NA TRBV2
TGTGCCAGCTCACGCCGGGACAGTAAAGAGACCCAGTACTTC CASSRRDSKETQYF TRBD1 TRBJ2-5 NA TRBV18
TGTGCCAGCAGCACTGGGGGCGGAAGGTTGGTCGAGCAGTACTTC CASSTGGGRLVEQYF NA TRBJ2-7 NA TRBV27
TGTGCTAGTGGTTTTCTCCTAGGGACAGGGGGCGGCGGGGAGCTGTTTTTT CASGFLLGTGGGGELFF TRBD1 TRBJ2-2 NA TRBV12-5
TGTGCTAGCAGCGAGGCTAGCGGGAGAAGTAATGAGCAGTTCTTC CASSEASGRSNEQFF TRBD2 TRBJ2-1 NA TRBV7-7
TGTGCCAGCAGTGAAAGGGGGACTAGCGGGGGGTGGGGAGATACGCAGTATTTT CASSERGTSGGWGDTQYF TRBD2 TRBJ2-3 NA TRBV6-1
TGTGCCAGCTCACCACCTATCCGGGGAGGCAAGGGGACAGCTTTCTTT CASSPPIRGGKGTAFF NA TRBJ1-1 NA TRBV18
TGTGCCAGCAGTGTAAGAGGGAGCACAGATACGCAGTATTTT CASSVRGSTDTQYF NA TRBJ2-3 NA TRBV2
TGTGCCAGCAGCCGGGGACAGGGGCATGGCTACACCTTC CASSRGQGHGYTF TRBD1 TRBJ1-2 NA TRBV5-6
TGTGCCAGCAGTCCGCGGGAGGGGAGGAATGAGCAGTTCTTC CASSPREGRNEQFF TRBD2 TRBJ2-1 NA TRBV2
TGTGCCAGCAGCTTAGCTCGGGGGATTTATTCTGGGGCCAACGTCCTGACTTTC CASSLARGIYSGANVLTF NA TRBJ2-6 NA TRBV7-6
TGTGCCAGCAGACGACAGGGGGCGGGTGGGAGAGGAAAACTGTTTTTT CASRRQGAGGRGKLFF TRBD1 TRBJ1-4 NA TRBV6-6
TGTGCCAGCAGCGTAGGAGGCTCTGGGGCCAACGTCCTGACTTTC CASSVGGSGANVLTF NA TRBJ2-6 NA TRBV9
TGCGCCAGCAGCCAAGCTGAGGGTCTTGAGCAGTTCTTC CASSQAEGLEQFF NA TRBJ2-1 NA TRBV4-1
TGCGCCAGCAGCCCGGAGATAACGGATGAGCAGTTCTTC CASSPEITDEQFF NA TRBJ2-1 NA TRBV10-1
TGTGCCAGCAGCTTGCTTGCGGGGCTAAGGTCCGCCTACGAGCAGTACTTC CASSLLAGLRSAYEQYF NA TRBJ2-7 NA TRBV5-6
TGTGCCAGCAGTGCCACCGGACAGGGTCGGGGTGAGCAGTTCTTC CASSATGQGRGEQFF TRBD1 TRBJ2-1 NA TRBV27